Listed below are T cell receptor beta chains from one sample, sequenced in a study of T cell responses to AZD1222 COVID-19 vaccine. Clones were sequenced by immunoSEQ multiplex PCR, and TCRdb holds only the in-frame ones, with some missing. The profile shows about 96,000 clones, about 89% of them singletons. Sequences were derived from peripheral blood, sampled on day 0 of AZD1222 vaccination. All receptors derive from an adult in good health. Both conserved end residues are part of each CDR3. A D gene is named only where the DNA matches it firmly. Where a row states a size, it is once, few, many or the class of an expanded clone; other rows omit it.

v_call	j_call	clone_size	d_call	cdr3_aa	cdr3_nt
TRBV9	TRBJ2-3	NA	TRBD2	CASSLSGGSTQYF	TGTGCCAGCAGCCTGAGCGGGGGGAGTACGCAGTATTTT
TRBV6-5	TRBJ1-3	NA	TRBD1	CASSRAGGPGNTIYF	TGTGCCAGCAGCCGGGCAGGGGGTCCTGGAAACACCATATATTTT
TRBV7-2	TRBJ2-1	NA	NA	CASSLDYSSYNEQFF	TGTGCCAGCAGCTTAGACTATAGCTCCTACAATGAGCAGTTCTTC
TRBV7-9	TRBJ1-5	NA	NA	CASSLDTQGNQPQHF	TGTGCCAGCAGCTTAGACACCCAAGGGAATCAGCCCCAGCATTTT
TRBV30	TRBJ1-5	NA	TRBD1	CACTRTGGGSNQPQHF	TGTGCCTGTACCAGGACAGGGGGAGGTAGCAATCAGCCCCAGCATTTT
TRBV30	TRBJ2-2	NA	NA	CAWRAERVPRGGELFF	TGTGCCTGGAGGGCGGAAAGGGTCCCACGGGGCGGGGAGCTGTTTTTT
TRBV30	TRBJ1-2	NA	TRBD1	CAGTVNNYGYTF	TGTGCCGGGACAGTCAATAACTATGGCTACACCTTC
TRBV5-4	TRBJ2-1	NA	NA	CASSLREGEEFF	TGTGCCAGCAGCTTGAGGGAGGGGGAGGAGTTCTTC
TRBV29-1	TRBJ2-7	NA	TRBD1	CSVEVSRTGGVEQYF	TGCAGCGTTGAGGTTTCTCGGACAGGGGGCGTCGAGCAGTACTTC
TRBV7-3	TRBJ1-5	NA	TRBD1	CASGPRQGSNQPQHF	TGTGCCAGCGGGCCGAGACAGGGTAGCAATCAGCCCCAGCATTTT
TRBV24-1	TRBJ2-1	NA	NA	CATTQPGGGSYNEQFF	TGTGCCACCACTCAACCAGGGGGGGGTTCCTACAATGAGCAGTTCTTC
TRBV29-1	TRBJ1-1	NA	NA	CSVHNNMNTEAFF	TGCAGCGTTCACAACAACATGAACACTGAAGCTTTCTTT
TRBV5-5	TRBJ2-1	NA	NA	CASSFTSGLFNEQFF	TGTGCCAGCAGCTTTACCTCAGGTCTCTTCAATGAGCAGTTCTTC
TRBV5-6	TRBJ1-5	few	NA	CASNQYMAGVGTQPQHF	TGTGCCAGTAACCAATACATGGCAGGCGTCGGAACTCAGCCCCAGCATTTT
TRBV6-5	TRBJ1-1	NA	NA	CASTWTRNTEAFF	TGTGCCAGCACGTGGACCAGGAACACTGAAGCTTTCTTT
TRBV27	TRBJ2-1	NA	NA	CASSLDTGKEQFF	TGTGCCAGCAGTTTAGATACAGGGAAGGAGCAGTTCTTC
TRBV28	TRBJ2-2	NA	TRBD1	CASSLGGQGTGELFF	TGTGCCAGCAGTCTAGGGGGACAGGGGACCGGGGAGCTGTTTTTT
TRBV25-1	TRBJ1-2	NA	NA	CASSRGGYGYTF	TGTGCCAGCAGCAGAGGGGGATATGGCTACACCTTC
TRBV4-2	TRBJ2-2	NA	NA	CASSQDGGGDTGELFF	TGTGCCAGCAGCCAAGATGGGGGGGGCGACACCGGGGAGCTGTTTTTT
TRBV2	TRBJ1-2	NA	NA	CASSADYGYTF	TGTGCCAGCAGCGCGGACTATGGCTACACCTTC
TRBV11-1	TRBJ1-6	NA	NA	CASSLRQGLSSPLHF	TGTGCCAGCAGCTTAAGGCAGGGCCTCTCGTCACCCCTCCACTTT
TRBV4-2	TRBJ1-4	once	NA	CASSQEIRERKLFF	TGTGCCAGCAGCCAAGAGATACGAGAGAGAAAACTGTTTTTT
TRBV13	TRBJ2-3	NA	TRBD2	CASSSSGGITDTQYF	TGTGCCAGCAGCTCTAGCGGGGGGATCACAGATACGCAGTATTTT
TRBV19	TRBJ2-7	NA	TRBD1	CASIGTGGNYEQYF	TGTGCCAGTATAGGGACAGGCGGAAACTACGAGCAGTACTTC
TRBV7-9	TRBJ1-2	NA	TRBD1	CASSSNTGGDYGYTF	TGTGCCAGCAGCTCAAACACAGGGGGGGACTATGGCTACACCTTC
TRBV5-1	TRBJ1-6	NA	NA	CASRPDISTHSPLHF	TGCGCCAGCAGGCCCGACATAAGTACTCATTCACCCCTCCACTTT
TRBV18	TRBJ2-5	few	TRBD2	CASSTGLAGGETQYF	TGTGCCAGCTCAACGGGACTAGCGGGCGGAGAGACCCAGTACTTC
TRBV19	TRBJ1-6	NA	NA	CASSIAEGRWNSPLHF	TGTGCCAGTAGTATAGCTGAGGGGCGATGGAATTCACCCCTCCACTTT
TRBV27	TRBJ1-5	NA	TRBD1	CASRTGLQPQHF	TGTGCCAGCCGGACAGGGCTTCAGCCCCAGCATTTT
TRBV3-1/TRBV3-2	TRBJ2-4	NA	NA	CASSQAENIQYF	TGTGCCAGCAGCCAAGCCGAAAACATTCAGTACTTC
TRBV12-3/TRBV12-4	TRBJ1-6	NA	NA	CASSLISSPLHF	TGTGCCAGCAGTTTAATCAGTTCACCCCTCCACTTT
TRBV6-5	TRBJ1-2	once	NA	CASSYSRTANFYGYTF	TGTGCCAGCAGTTACTCTCGGACAGCCAATTTCTATGGCTACACCTTC
TRBV2	TRBJ2-2	NA	TRBD1	CASKRDRGTGELFF	TGTGCCAGCAAACGGGACAGGGGAACCGGGGAGCTGTTTTTT
TRBV4-2	TRBJ2-5	few	NA	CASSRDRDSQETQYF	TGTGCCAGCAGCCGAGATCGGGACTCGCAAGAGACCCAGTACTTC
TRBV2	TRBJ2-3	NA	NA	CASSRLVADTQYF	TGTGCCAGCAGCCGACTAGTTGCCGATACGCAGTATTTT
TRBV28	TRBJ1-3	few	TRBD1	CASRRDRGSGNTIYF	TGTGCCAGCAGGCGGGACAGGGGATCTGGAAACACCATATATTTT
TRBV6-6	TRBJ1-1	NA	TRBD1	CASSYPGQGTEAFF	TGTGCCAGCAGTTATCCGGGACAGGGGACTGAAGCTTTCTTT